The T cell receptor (beta chain) described here comes from a study of response to subunit inactivated influenza vaccine. TCRdb called the RT-PCR reads again in MiXCR, with one record for every CDR3 protein. The data show 610,000 or so distinct CDR3 sequences, with 12% to 15% seen just once and over 8.5% held by the top ten. Study results and limitations: Authors suggested each seasonal flu vaccination may recruit only limited numbers of new T cells.

This clonotype was counted ten times or more. Its antigen remains unidentified. Trimming stripped 4 bases from V and 3 bases from J, with 10 bases between. This CDR3 comprises 13 residues. CDR1 and CDR2 (germline): SGHRS, YFSETQ. The material was PBMCs from blood, obtained roughly 12 days after vaccination. The receptor was derived from a man aged 50 or older who received an inactivated influenza vaccine. V usage is TRBV5-1 and J usage is TRBJ2-5, with D hard to call. The CDR3 sequence is CASSRSREETQYF. The CDR3 DNA follows: TGCGCCAGCAGCAGAAGTCGAGAAGAGACCCAGTACTTC. The whole variable domain, remainder taken from reference TRBV5-1 and TRBJ2-5, is KAGVTQTPRYLIKTRGQQVTLSCSPISGHRSVSWYQQTPGQGLQFLFEYFSETQRNKGNFPGRFSGRQFSNSRSEMNVSTLELGDSALYLCASSRSREETQYFGPGTRLLVL.